The text below deals with one TCR beta chain. What this receptor recognizes is not known. Per-base qualities were not stored, and no clone one base away is much larger. Collaborating institutions collected whole blood in K2EDTA tubes following their own protocols. For TCRbeta analysis, collaborators shipped samples as frozen whole blood, isolated PBMCs, or DNA extracted from either of those sample types. These data originate in a study of blood T cell repertoires in COVID-19 (TCRdb year 2020). Broadly, across the study: Collaborator samples came from the United States, Italy and Spain and covered acute and convalescent phases of COVID-19. The material from the prospective study consisted of cDNA or gDNA derived from T cells, B-cell-depleted T cells, or PBMCs. Samples came from the ongoing ImmuneRACE study (first 160 participants) plus 1,254 subjects from 6 global collaborators. A freely available public database, intended as a resource for researchers studying the immune response to SARS-CoV-2, is where the repertoires were released. The dataset comprised deeply sampled blood TCRbeta repertoires from subjects exposed to, actively infected with, or recovered from COVID-19. Sample metadata almost always included a de-identified subject ID, COVID-19 status, age in years and sex. Where available, HLA class I and class II types were obtained from metadata supplied by the sample provider rather than from assay-based typing.

TCRbeta CDR3 regions were amplified from genomic DNA using the immunoSEQ Assay, a bias-controlled multiplex PCR. The study's processing was this. The number of nucleated cells in each sample was estimated by amplification of reference gene primers within the assay. Sequence reads were collapsed and filtered to measure the absolute abundance of every unique TCRbeta CDR3 rearrangement. For each sample, productive Simpson clonality was calculated as the square root of Simpson's diversity index across productive rearrangements. In TCRdb, the immuneACCESS table is reduced to in-frame sequences with V and J assigned. These tables do not hold every clone; where another copy was compared, an unresolved V gene accounts for under half, and the others remain unexplained. V and J calls and clone size are those listed in that table; D and trimming were worked out from the DNA. The sample records approximately 85,000 clones, around 94% of which are singletons. In total, the top ten clones hold about 6.3% of the sample.

Broad study findings and their caveats: Clinical and demographic metadata were provided uncurated, with the amount varying by source and participant.

Reading the germline V gene gives CDR1 SGHNT and CDR2 YENEEA. V and J are trimmed by 0 bases and 7 bases, and the gene matches miss 12 bases of the junction. The CDR3 starts with the cysteine, ends with the phenylalanine, and has 17 residues. The sequence is cut down to CDR3 DNA, 51 bases in frame from base 1. The sequence is built from TRBV11-3 and TRBJ2-7; TRBD2 lines up with 10 middle nucleotides. The sequenced sample consisted of peripheral blood. The TCR comes from a woman in her fifties or sixties with active COVID-19. The CDR3 is CASSLDSLAGELGEQYF. The DNA sequence is TGTGCCAGCAGCTTAGATAGCCTAGCGGGAGAATTAGGTGAGCAGTACTTC. The full variable domain, completed from the reference TRBV11-3 and TRBJ2-7 proteins outside the CDR3, reads EAGVVQSPRYKIIEKKQPVAFWCNPISGHNTLYWYLQNLGQGPELLIRYENEEAVDDSQLPKDRFSAERLKGVDSTLKIQPAELGDSAVYLCASSLDSLAGELGEQYFGPGTRLTVT.